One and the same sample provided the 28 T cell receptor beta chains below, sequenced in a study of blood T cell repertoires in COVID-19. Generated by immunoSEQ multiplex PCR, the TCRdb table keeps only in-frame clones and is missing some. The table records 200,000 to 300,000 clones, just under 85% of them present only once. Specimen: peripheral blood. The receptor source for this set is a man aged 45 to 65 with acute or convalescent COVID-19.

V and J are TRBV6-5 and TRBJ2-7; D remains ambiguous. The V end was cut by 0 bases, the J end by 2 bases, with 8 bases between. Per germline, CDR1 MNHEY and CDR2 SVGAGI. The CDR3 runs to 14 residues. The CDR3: CASSYSEETYEQYF. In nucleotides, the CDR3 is TGTGCCAGCAGTTACTCTGAGGAAACCTACGAGCAGTACTTC.

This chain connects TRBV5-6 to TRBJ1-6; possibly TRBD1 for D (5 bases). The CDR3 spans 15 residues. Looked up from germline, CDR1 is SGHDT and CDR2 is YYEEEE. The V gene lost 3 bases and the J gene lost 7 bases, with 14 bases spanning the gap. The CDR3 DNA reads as TGTGCCAGCAGCTCCAGCCTGGAGGGGAATTCACCCCTCCACTTT. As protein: CASSSSLEGNSPLHF.

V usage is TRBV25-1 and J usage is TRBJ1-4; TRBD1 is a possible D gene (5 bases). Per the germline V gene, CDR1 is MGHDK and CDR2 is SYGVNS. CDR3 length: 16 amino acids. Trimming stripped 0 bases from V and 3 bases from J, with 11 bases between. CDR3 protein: CASSEYRQYSNEKLFF. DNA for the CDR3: TGTGCCAGCAGTGAATATCGACAGTATTCTAATGAAAAACTGTTTTTT.

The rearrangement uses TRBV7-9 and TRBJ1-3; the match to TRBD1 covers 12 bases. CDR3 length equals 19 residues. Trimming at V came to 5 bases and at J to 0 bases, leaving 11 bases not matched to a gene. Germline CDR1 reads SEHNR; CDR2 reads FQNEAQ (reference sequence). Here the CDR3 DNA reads TGTGCCAGCAGCCGGGGACAGGGGGCCTCGTTCCCCTCTGGAAACACCATATATTTT. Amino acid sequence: CASSRGQGASFPSGNTIYF.

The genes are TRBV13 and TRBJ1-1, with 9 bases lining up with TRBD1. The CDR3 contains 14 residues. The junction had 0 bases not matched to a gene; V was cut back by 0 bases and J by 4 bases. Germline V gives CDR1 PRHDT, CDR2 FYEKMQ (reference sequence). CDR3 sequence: CASSLGTGGTEAFF. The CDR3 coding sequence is TGTGCCAGCAGCTTAGGGACAGGGGGCACTGAAGCTTTCTTT.

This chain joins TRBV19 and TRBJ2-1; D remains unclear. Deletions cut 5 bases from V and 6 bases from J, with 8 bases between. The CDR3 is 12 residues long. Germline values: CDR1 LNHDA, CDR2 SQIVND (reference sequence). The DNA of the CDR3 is TGTGCCAGTAGTCTAGGGCTCAATGAGCAGTTCTTC. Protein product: CASSLGLNEQFF.

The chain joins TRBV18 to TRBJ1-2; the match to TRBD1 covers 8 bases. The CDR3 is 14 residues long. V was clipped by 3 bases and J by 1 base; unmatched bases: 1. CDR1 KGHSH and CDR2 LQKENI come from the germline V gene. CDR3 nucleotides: TGTGCCAGCTCACCGGGACAGGTTAACTATGGCTACACCTTC. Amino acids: CASSPGQVNYGYTF.

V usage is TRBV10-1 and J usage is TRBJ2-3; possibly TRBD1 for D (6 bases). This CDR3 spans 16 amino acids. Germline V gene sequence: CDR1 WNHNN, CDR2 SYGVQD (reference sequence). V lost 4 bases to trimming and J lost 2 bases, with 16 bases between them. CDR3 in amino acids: CASSGPPDRLTDTQYF. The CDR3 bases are TGCGCCAGCAGTGGGCCCCCGGACAGACTCACAGATACGCAGTATTTT.

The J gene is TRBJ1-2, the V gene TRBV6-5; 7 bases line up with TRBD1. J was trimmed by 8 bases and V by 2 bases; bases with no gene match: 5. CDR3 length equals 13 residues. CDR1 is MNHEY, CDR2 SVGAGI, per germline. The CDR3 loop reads CASSYPQGRGYTF. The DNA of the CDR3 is TGTGCCAGCAGTTACCCACAGGGGAGGGGCTACACCTTC.

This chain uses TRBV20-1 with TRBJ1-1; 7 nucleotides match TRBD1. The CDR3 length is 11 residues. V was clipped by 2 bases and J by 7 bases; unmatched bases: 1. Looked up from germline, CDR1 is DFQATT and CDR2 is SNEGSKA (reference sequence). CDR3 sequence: CSARTGDEAFF. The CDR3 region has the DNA TGCAGTGCTAGAACAGGGGATGAAGCTTTCTTT.

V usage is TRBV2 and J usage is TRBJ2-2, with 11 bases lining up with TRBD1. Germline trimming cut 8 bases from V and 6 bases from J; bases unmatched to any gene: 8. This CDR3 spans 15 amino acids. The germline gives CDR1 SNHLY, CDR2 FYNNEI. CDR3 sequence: CASGGQGAGAGELFF. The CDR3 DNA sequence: TGTGCCAGCGGAGGACAGGGGGCTGGGGCCGGGGAGCTGTTTTTT.

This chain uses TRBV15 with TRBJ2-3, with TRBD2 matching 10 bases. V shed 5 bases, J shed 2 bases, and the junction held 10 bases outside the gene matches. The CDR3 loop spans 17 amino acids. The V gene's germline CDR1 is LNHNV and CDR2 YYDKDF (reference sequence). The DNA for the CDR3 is TGTGCCACCAGCCTACACCCAGCGGGAGGGTACACAGATACGCAGTATTTT. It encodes CATSLHPAGGYTDTQYF.

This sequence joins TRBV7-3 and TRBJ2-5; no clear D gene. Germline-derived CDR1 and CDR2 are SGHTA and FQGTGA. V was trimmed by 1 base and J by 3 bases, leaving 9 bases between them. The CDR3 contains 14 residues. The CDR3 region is CASSLSTTEETQYF. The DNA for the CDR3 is TGTGCCAGCAGCTTAAGTACCACGGAAGAGACCCAGTACTTC.

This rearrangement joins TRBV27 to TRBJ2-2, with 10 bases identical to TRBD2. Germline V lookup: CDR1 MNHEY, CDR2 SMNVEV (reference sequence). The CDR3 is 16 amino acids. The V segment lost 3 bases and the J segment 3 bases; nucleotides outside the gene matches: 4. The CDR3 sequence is CASSFTSGKYTGELFF. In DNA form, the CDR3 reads TGTGCCAGCAGTTTTACTAGCGGGAAATACACCGGGGAGCTGTTTTTT.

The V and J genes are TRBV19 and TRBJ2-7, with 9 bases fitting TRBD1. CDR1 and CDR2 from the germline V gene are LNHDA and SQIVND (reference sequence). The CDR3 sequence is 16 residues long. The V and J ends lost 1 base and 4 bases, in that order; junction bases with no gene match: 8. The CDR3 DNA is TGTGCCAGTAGTATAGCCCCCGGGACAGGGTTTTACGAGCAGTACTTC. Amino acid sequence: CASSIAPGTGFYEQYF.

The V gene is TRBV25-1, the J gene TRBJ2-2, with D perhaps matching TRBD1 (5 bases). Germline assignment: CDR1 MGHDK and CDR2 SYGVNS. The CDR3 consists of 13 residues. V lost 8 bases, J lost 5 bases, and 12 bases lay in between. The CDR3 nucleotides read TGTGCCAGCTCACAAAGGGGAACCGGGGAGCTGTTTTTT. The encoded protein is CASSQRGTGELFF.

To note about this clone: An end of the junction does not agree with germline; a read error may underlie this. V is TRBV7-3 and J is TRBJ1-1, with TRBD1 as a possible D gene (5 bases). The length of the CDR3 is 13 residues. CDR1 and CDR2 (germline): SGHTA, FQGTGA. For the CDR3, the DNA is TGTGCCAGCAAGACAGATTTGAACACTGAAGCCTTCTTT. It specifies CASKTDLNTEAFF.

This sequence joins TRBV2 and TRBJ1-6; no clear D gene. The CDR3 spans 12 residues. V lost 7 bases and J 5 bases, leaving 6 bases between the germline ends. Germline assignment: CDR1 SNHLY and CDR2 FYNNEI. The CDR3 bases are TGTGCCAGCACCCAGGATAATTCACCCCTCCACTTT. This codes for CASTQDNSPLHF.

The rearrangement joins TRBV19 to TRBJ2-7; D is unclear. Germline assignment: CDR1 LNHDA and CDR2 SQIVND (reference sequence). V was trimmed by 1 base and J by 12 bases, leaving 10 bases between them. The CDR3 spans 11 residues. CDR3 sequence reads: CASSIGPLLYF. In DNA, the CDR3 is TGTGCCAGTAGTATAGGGCCCCTCCTGTACTTC.

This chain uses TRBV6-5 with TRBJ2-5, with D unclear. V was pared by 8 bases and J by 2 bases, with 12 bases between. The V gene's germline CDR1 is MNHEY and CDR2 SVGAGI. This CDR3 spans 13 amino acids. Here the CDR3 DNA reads TGTGCCAGCGGTTTGGCGGCTCAAGAGACCCAGTACTTC. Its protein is CASGLAAQETQYF.

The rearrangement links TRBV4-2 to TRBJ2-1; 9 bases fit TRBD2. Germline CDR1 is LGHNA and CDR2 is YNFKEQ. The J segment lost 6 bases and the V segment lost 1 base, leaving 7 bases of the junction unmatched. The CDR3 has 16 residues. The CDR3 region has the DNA TGTGCCAGCAGCCAAGGAGCGGGGGGAAGTTTCAATGAGCAGTTCTTC. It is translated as CASSQGAGGSFNEQFF.

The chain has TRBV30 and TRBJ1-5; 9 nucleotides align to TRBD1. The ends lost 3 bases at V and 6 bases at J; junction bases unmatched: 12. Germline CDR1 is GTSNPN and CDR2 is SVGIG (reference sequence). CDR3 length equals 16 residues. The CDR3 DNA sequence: TGTGCCTGGAGGGCCTCGGGACAGGGCGTCGCTCAGCCCCAGCATTTT. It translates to CAWRASGQGVAQPQHF.

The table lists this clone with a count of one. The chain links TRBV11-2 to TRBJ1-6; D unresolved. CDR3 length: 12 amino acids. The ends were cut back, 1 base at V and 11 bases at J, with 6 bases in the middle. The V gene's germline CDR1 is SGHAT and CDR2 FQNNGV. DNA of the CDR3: TGTGCCAGCAGCTTAGTTACTCCACCCCTCCACTTT. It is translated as CASSLVTPPLHF.

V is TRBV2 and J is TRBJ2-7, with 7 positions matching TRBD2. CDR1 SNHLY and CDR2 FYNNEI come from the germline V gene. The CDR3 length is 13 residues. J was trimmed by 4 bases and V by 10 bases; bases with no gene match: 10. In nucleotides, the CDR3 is TGTGCCATGGCGGGGGTAGGGAGGTACGAGCAGTACTTC. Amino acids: CAMAGVGRYEQYF.

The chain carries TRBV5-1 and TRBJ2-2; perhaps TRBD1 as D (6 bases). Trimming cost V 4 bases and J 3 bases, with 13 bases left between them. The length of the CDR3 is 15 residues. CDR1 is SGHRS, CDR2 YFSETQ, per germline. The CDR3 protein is CASSTGRSYTGELFF. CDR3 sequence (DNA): TGCGCCAGCAGCACAGGGAGATCGTACACCGGGGAGCTGTTTTTT.

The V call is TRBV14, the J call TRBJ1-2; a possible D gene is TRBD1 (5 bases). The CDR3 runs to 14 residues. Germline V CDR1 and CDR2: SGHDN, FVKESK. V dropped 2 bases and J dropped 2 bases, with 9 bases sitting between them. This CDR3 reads CASSQQTANYGYTF. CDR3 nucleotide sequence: TGTGCCAGCAGCCAACAGACAGCGAACTATGGCTACACCTTC.

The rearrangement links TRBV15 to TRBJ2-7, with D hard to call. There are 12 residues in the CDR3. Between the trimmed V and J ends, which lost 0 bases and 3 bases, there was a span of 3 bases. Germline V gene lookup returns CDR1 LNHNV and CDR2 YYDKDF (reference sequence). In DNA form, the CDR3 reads TGTGCCACCAGCAGAGACCTCTACGAGCAGTACTTC. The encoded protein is CATSRDLYEQYF.

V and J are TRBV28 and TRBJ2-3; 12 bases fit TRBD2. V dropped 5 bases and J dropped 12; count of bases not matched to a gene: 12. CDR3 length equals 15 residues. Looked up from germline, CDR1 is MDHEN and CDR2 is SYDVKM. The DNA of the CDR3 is TGTGCCAGCAGTAATCCGGGACCGACTAGCGGGAGCCAGTATTTT. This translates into CASSNPGPTSGSQYF.